This T cell receptor (beta chain) was found in a study of T cells in localized non-small cell lung cancer. Study conclusions and caveats: A median of about 52 clones ranked among the top 100 in tumor appeared in adjacent lung. Uninvolved adjacent lung showed the highest T cell clonality, exceeding tumor. A higher density of T cells in blood coincided with extended overall survival. Because only a single region of the tumor was sequenced, heterogeneity remains possible.

Trimming left V 2 bases short and J 12 bases short, with 17 bases between. CDR1 is MNHNY and CDR2 is SVGAGI in the germline V gene (reference sequence). The CDR3 spans 13 residues. With regard to this clone: Its antigen is still unknown.

Sequencing was performed with immunoSEQ multiplex PCR; in TCRdb, only in-frame clones are kept and a portion is missing. Of about 25,000 clones listed, roughly 92% were seen once; the top ten hold under 3%. V and J are TRBV6-6 and TRBJ2-7; TRBD2 is a possible D gene (6 bases). The sequences come from peripheral blood, collected before any cancer treatment. This TCR was sampled from a woman between 35 and 75 years old with stage I lung adenocarcinoma. The CDR3 sequence is CASSYRALTGRYF. CDR3 nucleotide sequence: TGTGCCAGCAGTTACCGCGCACTGACCGGGAGGTACTTC.